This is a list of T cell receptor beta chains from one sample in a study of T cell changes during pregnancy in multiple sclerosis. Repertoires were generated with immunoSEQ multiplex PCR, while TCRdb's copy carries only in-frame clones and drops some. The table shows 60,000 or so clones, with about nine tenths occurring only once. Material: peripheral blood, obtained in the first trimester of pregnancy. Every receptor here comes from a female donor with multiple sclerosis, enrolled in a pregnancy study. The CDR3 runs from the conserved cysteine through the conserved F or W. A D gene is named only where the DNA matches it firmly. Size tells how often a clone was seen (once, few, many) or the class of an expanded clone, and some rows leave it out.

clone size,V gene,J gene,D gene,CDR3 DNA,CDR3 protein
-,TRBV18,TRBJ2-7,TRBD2,TGTGCCAGCTCACCTTTTAGCGGGAGTTTCAACGAGCAGTACTTC,CASSPFSGSFNEQYF
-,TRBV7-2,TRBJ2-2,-,TGTGCCAGCAGCTCTGGAGGCTCTGGGGAGCTGTTTTTT,CASSSGGSGELFF
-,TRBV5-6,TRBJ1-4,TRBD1,TGTGCCAGCAGCTTCCACAGGACAGGGTATGAAAAACTGTTTTTT,CASSFHRTGYEKLFF
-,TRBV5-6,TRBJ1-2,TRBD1,TGTGCCAGCAGCTTATTGGCAGGGGGAGTCTATGGCTACACCTTC,CASSLLAGGVYGYTF
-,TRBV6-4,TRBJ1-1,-,TGTGCCAGCAGTGACTCTAATGGGGCGCGAGCTTTCTTT,CASSDSNGARAFF
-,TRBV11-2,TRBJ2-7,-,TGTGCCAGCAGCTTAGTCAGCTACGAGCAGTACTTC,CASSLVSYEQYF
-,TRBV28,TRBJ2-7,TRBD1,TGTGCCAGCAGTTTATGGGACAGGGGGGGGCAGTACTTC,CASSLWDRGGQYF
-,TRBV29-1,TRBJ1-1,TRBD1,TGCAGCGTTGAGCCGGGACAGGGGAACACTGAAGCTTTCTTT,CSVEPGQGNTEAFF
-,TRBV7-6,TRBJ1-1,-,TGTGCCAGCAGCTTAACGCGGGGCACTGAAGCTTTCTTT,CASSLTRGTEAFF
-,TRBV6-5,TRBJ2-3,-,TGTGCCAGCACACGGACAGACAGAATCACAGATACGCAGTATTTT,CASTRTDRITDTQYF
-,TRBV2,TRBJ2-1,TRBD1,TGTGCCAGCCGAGTGGGGGCGGACAGGGGTTACAATGAGCAGTTCTTC,CASRVGADRGYNEQFF
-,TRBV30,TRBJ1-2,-,TGTGCCTGGAGTGCTAGGGAGGATGGCTACACCTTC,CAWSAREDGYTF
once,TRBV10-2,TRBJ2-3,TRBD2,TGCGCCAGCAGTGTTGCGGGAGGGCGCCTAGATACGCAGTATTTT,CASSVAGGRLDTQYF
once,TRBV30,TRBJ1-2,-,TGTGCCTGGAGTGCCAGGGAGGATGGCTACACCTTC,CAWSAREDGYTF
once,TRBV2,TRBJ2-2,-,TGTGCCAGCAGTGGTATAGTGGCGGCCACCGGGGAGCTGTTTTTT,CASSGIVAATGELFF
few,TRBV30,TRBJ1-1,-,TGTGCCTGGACCGGCAGAGGTATGACTGAAGCTTTCTTT,CAWTGRGMTEAFF
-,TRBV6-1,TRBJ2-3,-,TGTGCCAGCAGCCGGCAGGGGCCTAGCACAGATACGCAGTATTTT,CASSRQGPSTDTQYF
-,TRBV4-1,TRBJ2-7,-,TGCGCCAGCAGCCCGGGACACCGCGATTACGAGCAGTACTTC,CASSPGHRDYEQYF
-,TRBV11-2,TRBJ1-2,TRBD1,TGTGCCAGCAGCTCCGTCACCCGACTCAGGGGGGACTATGGCTACACCTTC,CASSSVTRLRGDYGYTF
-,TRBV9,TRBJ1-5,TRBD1,TGTGCCAGCAGCGTGGCGACAGGGGATTTCAATCAGCCCCAGCATTTT,CASSVATGDFNQPQHF
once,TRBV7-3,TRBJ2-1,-,TGTGCCAGCAGCTTATCGAGAGGGAACAATGAGCAGTTCTTC,CASSLSRGNNEQFF
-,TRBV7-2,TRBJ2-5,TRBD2,TGTGCCAGCAGCTTAGCGAGCGGGGGGGGAGAGACCCAGTACTTC,CASSLASGGGETQYF
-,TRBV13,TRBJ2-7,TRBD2,TGTGCCAGCAGCTTTTTCACTAGCGGTTACGAGCAGTACTTC,CASSFFTSGYEQYF
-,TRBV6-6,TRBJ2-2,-,TGTGCCAGCACCTTAGACAGGAACACCGGGGAGCTGTTTTTT,CASTLDRNTGELFF
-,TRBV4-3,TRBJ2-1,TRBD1,TGCGCCAGCAGGGTGGGACAGGGGGCTGTCAATGAGCAGTTCTTC,CASRVGQGAVNEQFF
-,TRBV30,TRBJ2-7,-,TGTGCCTGGAGCACGGCAGTTGGGCTATACGAGCAGTACTTC,CAWSTAVGLYEQYF
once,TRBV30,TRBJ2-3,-,TGTGCCTGGAATCGGCCCGGACTGAGGACAGATACGCAGTATTTT,CAWNRPGLRTDTQYF
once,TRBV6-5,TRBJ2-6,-,TGTGCCAGCAGCCGGGAGATCTCTGGGGCCAACGTCCTGACTTTC,CASSREISGANVLTF
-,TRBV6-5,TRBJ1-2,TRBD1,TGTGCCAGCAGTTACCACTCGGGACAGGGTTATGGCTACACCTTC,CASSYHSGQGYGYTF
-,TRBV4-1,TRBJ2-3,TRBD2,TGCGCCAGCAGCTCTGGACTAGCGGGGGGCACAGATACGCAGTATTTT,CASSSGLAGGTDTQYF
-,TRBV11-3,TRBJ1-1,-,TGTGCCAGCAGCTTATCCTTGGCGGCGCCAGCTTTCTTT,CASSLSLAAPAFF
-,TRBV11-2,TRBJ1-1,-,TGTGCCAGCAGCTTAGCGGGGGGCTACACTGAAGCTTTCTTT,CASSLAGGYTEAFF
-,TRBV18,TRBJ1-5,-,TGTGCCAGCTCACGAGTCCCAGGGCGCAATCAGCCCCAGCATTTT,CASSRVPGRNQPQHF
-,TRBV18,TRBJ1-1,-,TGTGCCAGCTCACCCAAAGCGCTGGGCCTCCAGGGTGAAGCTTTCTTT,CASSPKALGLQGEAFF
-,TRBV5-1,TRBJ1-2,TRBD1,TGCGCCAGCAGTCCGGGACAGGGGAACGGCGGCTACACCTTC,CASSPGQGNGGYTF
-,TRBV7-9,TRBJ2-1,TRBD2,TGTGCCAGCAGCTTAACGGGACTAGATAGCAATGAGCAGTTCTTC,CASSLTGLDSNEQFF
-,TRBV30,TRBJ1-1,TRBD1,TGTGCCTGGAGTGACAGACAGGGGGCGGATATGAACACTGAAGCTTTCTTT,CAWSDRQGADMNTEAFF
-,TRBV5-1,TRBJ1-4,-,TGCGCCAGCAGCTTGGACAGCAGAAATGAAAAACTGTTTTTT,CASSLDSRNEKLFF
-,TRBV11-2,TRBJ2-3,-,TGTGCCAGCAGCTTAGGCGGGGCGGGGAGCACAGATACGCAGTATTTT,CASSLGGAGSTDTQYF
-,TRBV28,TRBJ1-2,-,TGTGCCAGCGGTTCCCTCCGCTACACCTTC,CASGSLRYTF
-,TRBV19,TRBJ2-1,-,TGTGCCAGTAGTATTTCGTGGAGGGAGTGGAACAATGAGCAGTTCTTC,CASSISWREWNNEQFF
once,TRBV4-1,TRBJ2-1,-,TGCGCCAGCAGCCAAGGGCCAGGGCACAATGAGCAGTTCTTC,CASSQGPGHNEQFF
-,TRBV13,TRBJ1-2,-,TGTGCCAGCAGCCCACAGGGACACTATGGCTACACCTTC,CASSPQGHYGYTF
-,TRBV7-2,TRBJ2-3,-,TGTGCCAGCAGCTTAGTATGGCTGGATACGCAGTATTTT,CASSLVWLDTQYF
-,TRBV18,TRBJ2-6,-,TGCGCAGGTTCTGGGGCCAACGTCCTGACTTTC,CAGSGANVLTF
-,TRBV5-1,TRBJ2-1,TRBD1,TGCGCCAGCAGCACCTTAACCGGGACAGCTTACAATGAGCAGTTCTTC,CASSTLTGTAYNEQFF
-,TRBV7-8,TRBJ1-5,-,TGTGCCAGCAGCTTAGGAGAGTCCAGGGGTCAGCCCCAGCATTTT,CASSLGESRGQPQHF